One T cell receptor (beta chain) is described in this entry. This sample is drawn from a study of shared clonotypes between healthy human individuals. Profiling relied on immunoSEQ multiplex PCR, and the TCRdb table lists in-frame clones only, not all of them. The sample shows fewer than 2.5 million clones, approximately 93% of them seen only once. The CDR3 spans 16 residues. Losses at the gene ends were 3 bases for V and 4 bases for J; bases not matched to a gene: 10. CDR1 SGDLS and CDR2 YYNGEE come from the germline V gene. This receptor was taken from a young man in good health. Some clones in this sample may be carry-over from other donors' samples. V and J are TRBV9 and TRBJ1-2; 9 positions match TRBD1. Material for sequencing was naive CD4+ T cells from PBMCs. The subset denotes: CD45RA+ positively selected. The CDR3: CASSGSGTGRIYGYTF. Here the CDR3 DNA reads TGTGCCAGCAGCGGATCCGGGACAGGGAGAATCTATGGCTACACCTTC.